This T cell receptor (beta chain) was recovered during a study of T cells in Graves' hyperthyroidism and ophthalmopathy. Amplified TCR beta CDR3 regions came from RNA transcripts. First-round RT-PCR with HTBI primers amplified the TCR CDR3 region. TCRdb re-derived calls from the multiplex PCR reads in MiXCR, one entry per CDR3 protein. Of more than 55,000 distinct CDR3 sequences in the sample, roughly half are singletons; the top ten hold approximately 3.4%. V gave up 0 bases and J gave up 7 bases, with 12 bases separating them. The CDR3 loop spans 14 amino acids. Germline V CDR1 and CDR2: LNHNV, YYDKDF (reference sequence). In regard to this clonotype: Its antigen is as yet unknown.

Whole-study results and caveats: Among thyroid clonotypes expanded above 0.001, most also appeared in blood.

The TCR sequence derives from a woman aged 60-70 years with Graves' ophthalmopathy. J is TRBJ1-2 and V is TRBV15; D may be TRBD1 (6 bases). Sequencing was done on a sample of blood. In DNA form, the CDR3 reads TGTGCCACCAGCAGAGATAGGGGGGGACTTGGCTACACCTTC. The encoded protein is CATSRDRGGLGYTF.